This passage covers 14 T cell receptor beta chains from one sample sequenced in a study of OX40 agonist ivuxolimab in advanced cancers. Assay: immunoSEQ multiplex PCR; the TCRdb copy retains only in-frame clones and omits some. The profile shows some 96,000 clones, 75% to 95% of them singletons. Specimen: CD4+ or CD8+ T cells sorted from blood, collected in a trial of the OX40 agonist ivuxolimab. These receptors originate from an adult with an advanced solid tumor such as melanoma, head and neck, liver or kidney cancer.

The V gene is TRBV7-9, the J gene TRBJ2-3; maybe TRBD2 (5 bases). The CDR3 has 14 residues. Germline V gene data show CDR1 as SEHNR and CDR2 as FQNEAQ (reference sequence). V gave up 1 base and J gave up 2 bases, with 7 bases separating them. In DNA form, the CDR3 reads TGTGCCAGCAGCTTAGGACTAAACACAGATACGCAGTATTTT. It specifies CASSLGLNTDTQYF.

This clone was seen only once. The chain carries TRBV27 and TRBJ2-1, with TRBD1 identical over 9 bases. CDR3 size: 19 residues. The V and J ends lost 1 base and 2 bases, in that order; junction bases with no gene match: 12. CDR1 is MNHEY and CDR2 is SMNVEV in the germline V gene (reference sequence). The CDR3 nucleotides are TGTGCCAGCAGTTTATTGGGAAAGACCGGGACAGGGACCTACAATGAGCAGTTCTTC. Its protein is CASSLLGKTGTGTYNEQFF.

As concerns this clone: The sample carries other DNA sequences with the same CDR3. The chain's CDR3 is CASSQETSGSRSEQFF. CDR3 coding DNA: TGTGCCAGCAGCCAAGAAACTAGCGGGAGTAGGTCTGAGCAGTTCTTC. The chain combines TRBV4-2 with TRBJ2-1, with 11 bases matching TRBD2. Germline V gene sequence: CDR1 LGHNA, CDR2 YNFKEQ. V gave up 0 bases and J gave up 9 bases; unmatched junction bases: 7. The CDR3 length is 16 residues.

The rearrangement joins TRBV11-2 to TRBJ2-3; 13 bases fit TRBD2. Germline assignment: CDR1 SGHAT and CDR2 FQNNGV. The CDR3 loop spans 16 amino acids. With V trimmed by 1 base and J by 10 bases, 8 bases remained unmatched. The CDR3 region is CASSLVRTSGSLSQYF. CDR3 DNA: TGTGCCAGCAGCTTAGTTCGGACTAGCGGGAGTCTCTCGCAGTATTTT.

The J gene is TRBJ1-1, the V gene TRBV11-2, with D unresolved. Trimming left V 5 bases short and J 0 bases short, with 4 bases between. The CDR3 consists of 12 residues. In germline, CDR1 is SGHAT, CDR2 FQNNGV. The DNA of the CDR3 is TGTGCCAGCAGCAGGTTGAACACTGAAGCTTTCTTT. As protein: CASSRLNTEAFF.

The CDR3 sequence is CASSLEVSYNEQFF. The DNA of the CDR3 is TGTGCCAGCAGCTTAGAAGTTTCCTACAATGAGCAGTTCTTC. The chain is built from TRBV11-2 and TRBJ2-1; D unresolved. Between the trimmed V and J ends, which lost 0 bases and 1 base, there was a span of 4 bases. The V gene's germline CDR1 is SGHAT and CDR2 FQNNGV. The CDR3 length is 14 residues.

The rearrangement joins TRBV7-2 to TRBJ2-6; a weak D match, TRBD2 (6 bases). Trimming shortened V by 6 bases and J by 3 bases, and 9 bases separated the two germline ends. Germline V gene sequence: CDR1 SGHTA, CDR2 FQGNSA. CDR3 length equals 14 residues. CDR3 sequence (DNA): TGTGCCAGCAGGTGGGGGGTTGGGGCCAACGTCCTGACTTTC. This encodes CASRWGVGANVLTF.

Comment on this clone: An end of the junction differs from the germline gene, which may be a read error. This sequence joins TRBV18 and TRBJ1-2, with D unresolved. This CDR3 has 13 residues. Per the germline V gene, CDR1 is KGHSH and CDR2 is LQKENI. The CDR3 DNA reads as TGTGCCAGCTCAGCCTACAGTGACTATGGCCACACCTTC. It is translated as CASSAYSDYGHTF.

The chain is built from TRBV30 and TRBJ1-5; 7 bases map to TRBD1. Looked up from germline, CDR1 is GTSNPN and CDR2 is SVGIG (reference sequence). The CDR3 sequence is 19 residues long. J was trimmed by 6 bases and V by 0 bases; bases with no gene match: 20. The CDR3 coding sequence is TGTGCCTGGAGTGTTCAGGGGGAGACTCGGGTGATGGAGGGTCAGCCCCAGCATTTT. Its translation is CAWSVQGETRVMEGQPQHF.

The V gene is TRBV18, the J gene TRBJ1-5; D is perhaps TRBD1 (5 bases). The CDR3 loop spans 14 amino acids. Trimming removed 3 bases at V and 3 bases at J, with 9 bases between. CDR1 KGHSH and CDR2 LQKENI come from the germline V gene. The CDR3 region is CASSPRQNNQPQHF. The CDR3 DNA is TGTGCCAGCTCACCGAGACAGAACAATCAGCCCCAGCATTTT.

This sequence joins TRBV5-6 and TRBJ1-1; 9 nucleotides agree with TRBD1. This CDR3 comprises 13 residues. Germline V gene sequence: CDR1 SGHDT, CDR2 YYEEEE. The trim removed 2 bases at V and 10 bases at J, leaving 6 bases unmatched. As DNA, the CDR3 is TGTGCCAGCAGCTTCGGACAGGGGATCGGAGCTTTCTTT. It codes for CASSFGQGIGAFF.

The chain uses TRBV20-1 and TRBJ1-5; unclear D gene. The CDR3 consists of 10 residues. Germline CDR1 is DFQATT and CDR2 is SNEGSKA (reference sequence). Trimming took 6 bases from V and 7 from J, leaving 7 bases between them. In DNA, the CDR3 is TGCAGTGCCCGCCGACAGCCCCAGCATTTT. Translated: CSARRQPQHF.

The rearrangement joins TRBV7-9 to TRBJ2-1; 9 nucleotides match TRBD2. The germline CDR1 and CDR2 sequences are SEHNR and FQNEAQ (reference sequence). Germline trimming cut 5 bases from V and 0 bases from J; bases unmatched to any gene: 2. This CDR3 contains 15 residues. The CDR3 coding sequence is TGTGCCAGCAGCCATAGCGGGAGCTCCTACAATGAGCAGTTCTTC. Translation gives CASSHSGSSYNEQFF.

The CDR3 is CASSFRGAGETQYF. The CDR3 DNA reads as TGTGCCAGCAGCTTTCGGGGGGCCGGAGAGACCCAGTACTTC. The rearrangement joins TRBV7-6 to TRBJ2-5, with D possibly matching TRBD2 (7 bases). CDR3 length equals 14 residues. Per the germline V gene, CDR1 is SGHVS and CDR2 is FNYEAQ. V was clipped by 3 bases and J by 4 bases, with 12 bases between them.